These T cell receptor beta chains were read from a single sample in a study of cytomegalovirus exposure and HLA in healthy donors. Produced via immunoSEQ multiplex PCR; TCRdb's table is partial and in-frame only. The sample contains about 160,000 clones, around four fifths of which appear only once. The sequencing input was PBMCs. These receptors were taken from a woman between 50 and 59 years old in good health and CMV-seronegative. Each CDR3 is given with its conserved first and last residue. Each record gives: J gene, V gene, D gene, clone size, CDR3 DNA, CDR3 protein. A D gene is named only where the DNA matches it firmly. Rows may omit the clone size; those that give it use once, few, many or a size class.

J: TRBJ1-5; V: TRBV19; D: TRBD1; size: .; DNA: TGTGCCAGTAGTATAAGGACAGGAAATCAGCCCCAGCATTTT; CDR3: CASSIRTGNQPQHF
J: TRBJ2-3; V: TRBV7-2; D: TRBD2; size: once; DNA: TGTGCCAGCAGCTTACGGCGGGGGGGAGGGAGGGATACGCAGTATTTT; CDR3: CASSLRRGGGRDTQYF
J: TRBJ1-4; V: TRBV4-3; D: .; size: .; DNA: TGCGCCAGCAGCCCCGCCGGGGAACGGGGTGAAAAACTGTTTTTT; CDR3: CASSPAGERGEKLFF
J: TRBJ1-4; V: TRBV5-1; D: .; size: .; DNA: TGCGCCAGCAGCAGCGGACCAACTAATGAAAAACTGTTTTTT; CDR3: CASSSGPTNEKLFF
J: TRBJ2-7; V: TRBV19; D: .; size: .; DNA: TGTGCCAGTAGTATATCCAGGTTTCCCTCCTACGAGCAGTACTTC; CDR3: CASSISRFPSYEQYF
J: TRBJ2-7; V: TRBV11-3; D: .; size: .; DNA: TGTGCCAGCAGCTTAGGGGCTGGAGGGGCCCACGAGCAGTACTTC; CDR3: CASSLGAGGAHEQYF
J: TRBJ1-1; V: TRBV4-1; D: TRBD1; size: .; DNA: TGCGCCAGCAGCCACGACAGGGGTGAAAGAACTGAAGCTTTCTTT; CDR3: CASSHDRGERTEAFF
J: TRBJ1-2; V: TRBV10-3; D: .; size: .; DNA: TGTGCCATCAGTACCCAACAGGAGTTGAATGGCTACACCTTC; CDR3: CAISTQQELNGYTF
J: TRBJ1-3; V: TRBV18; D: TRBD1; size: .; DNA: TGTGCCAGCTCACCACAATTTTACAGGGGGATGTTCGGAAACACCATATATTTT; CDR3: CASSPQFYRGMFGNTIYF
J: TRBJ2-7; V: TRBV7-9; D: .; size: .; DNA: TGTGCCAGCAGCTTCCGGGATAGCGAGCAGTACTTC; CDR3: CASSFRDSEQYF
J: TRBJ2-4; V: TRBV4-2; D: .; size: .; DNA: TGTGCCAGCAGCCAAGGACGGCAGGCTCGAAACATTCAGTACTTC; CDR3: CASSQGRQARNIQYF
J: TRBJ1-2; V: TRBV10-3; D: TRBD1; size: .; DNA: TGTGCCATCAGTGAGTTGGACAGGAGTGGGACTTACTATGGCTACACCTTC; CDR3: CAISELDRSGTYYGYTF
J: TRBJ2-6; V: TRBV5-1; D: .; size: few; DNA: TGCGCCAGCAGCTTGGACGGGAACTCTGGGGCCAACGTCCTGACTTTC; CDR3: CASSLDGNSGANVLTF
J: TRBJ1-2; V: TRBV7-9; D: TRBD1; size: .; DNA: TGTGCCAGCAGCTTAGTGACAGGGGTCTATGGCTACACCTTC; CDR3: CASSLVTGVYGYTF
J: TRBJ1-1; V: TRBV19; D: .; size: .; DNA: TGTGCCAGTAGTATCGGACAGCTCACTGAAGCTTTCTTT; CDR3: CASSIGQLTEAFF
J: TRBJ1-1; V: TRBV19; D: TRBD1; size: .; DNA: TGTGCCAGTAGTAGGGACAGGTGGAACACTGAAGCTTTCTTT; CDR3: CASSRDRWNTEAFF
J: TRBJ1-5; V: TRBV27; D: TRBD1; size: .; DNA: TGTGCCAGCAGTAAGGGACAGGTTAACAATCAGCCCCAGCATTTT; CDR3: CASSKGQVNNQPQHF
J: TRBJ2-7; V: TRBV2; D: .; size: .; DNA: TGTGCCAGTAAGGACACGACGGTGACCTACGAGCAGTACTTC; CDR3: CASKDTTVTYEQYF
J: TRBJ2-3; V: TRBV11-3; D: .; size: .; DNA: TGTGCCAGCGGACTAACTAGCACAGATACGCAGTATTTT; CDR3: CASGLTSTDTQYF
J: TRBJ2-3; V: TRBV28; D: .; size: .; DNA: TGTGCCAGCAGTTTCGTCGGGAGAGGCCCTGCTGGTGATACGCAGTATTTT; CDR3: CASSFVGRGPAGDTQYF
J: TRBJ2-3; V: TRBV11-3; D: .; size: .; DNA: TGTGCCAGCAGCTGGGGTAGCGGTACAGATACGCAGTATTTT; CDR3: CASSWGSGTDTQYF
J: TRBJ2-1; V: TRBV4-3; D: TRBD2; size: .; DNA: TGCGCCAGCAGCCAAGCTCTAGCGGGGGGAGATGAGCAGTTCTTC; CDR3: CASSQALAGGDEQFF
J: TRBJ1-2; V: TRBV6-5; D: TRBD1; size: .; DNA: TGTGCCAGCAGTTACTCTGGTACAGGGGCCGACTATGGCTACACCTTC; CDR3: CASSYSGTGADYGYTF
J: TRBJ1-4; V: TRBV5-1; D: TRBD1; size: .; DNA: TGCGCCAGCAGCTTGGTAGGGGGCGAAGAAAAACTGTTTTTT; CDR3: CASSLVGGEEKLFF
J: TRBJ2-7; V: TRBV28; D: .; size: .; DNA: TGTGCCAGCAGCAGGACTATTGGGGTGGGCGAGCAGTACTTC; CDR3: CASSRTIGVGEQYF
J: TRBJ2-7; V: TRBV5-1; D: .; size: .; DNA: TGCGCCAGCAGCTTGAGCGGGCCTACCTACGAGCAGTACTTC; CDR3: CASSLSGPTYEQYF
J: TRBJ1-5; V: TRBV7-8; D: .; size: .; DNA: TGTGCCAGCAGCTTAGGCAGGGGAAGCAATCAGCCCCAGCATTTT; CDR3: CASSLGRGSNQPQHF
J: TRBJ2-5; V: TRBV5-1; D: TRBD2; size: .; DNA: TGCGCCAGCAGCACGGGACTAGCGGGGTGGGAGACCCAGTACTTC; CDR3: CASSTGLAGWETQYF
J: TRBJ2-3; V: TRBV13; D: TRBD1; size: .; DNA: TGTGCCAGCAGCTTCGGACAGGGGGCTTTGTCAGATACGCAGTATTTT; CDR3: CASSFGQGALSDTQYF
J: TRBJ1-6; V: TRBV7-2; D: .; size: .; DNA: TGTGCCAGCAGCCTCACACCTAGCTCCTATAATTCACCCCTCCACTTT; CDR3: CASSLTPSSYNSPLHF
J: TRBJ1-1; V: TRBV7-9; D: .; size: few; DNA: TGTGCCAGCAGCTTAGCGTGGGGGCGGATGAACACTGAAGCTTTCTTT; CDR3: CASSLAWGRMNTEAFF
J: TRBJ2-2; V: TRBV5-6; D: TRBD1; size: .; DNA: TGTGCCAGCAGCTTGGCCGGGACAGGGGGCACCGGGGAGCTGTTTTTT; CDR3: CASSLAGTGGTGELFF
J: TRBJ2-1; V: TRBV4-2; D: .; size: once; DNA: TGTGCCAGCAGCCAAGGTCTTAGCGGTACGCTTCGCAATGAGCAGTTCTTC; CDR3: CASSQGLSGTLRNEQFF
J: TRBJ1-3; V: TRBV10-3; D: .; size: .; DNA: TGTGCCATCAAAACAGGGCAAAGCTCTGGAAACACCATATATTTT; CDR3: CAIKTGQSSGNTIYF
J: TRBJ2-7; V: TRBV5-4; D: TRBD1; size: .; DNA: TGTGCCAGCAGCTCTATGACAGGGGGCTTGGCCGAGCAGTACTTC; CDR3: CASSSMTGGLAEQYF
J: TRBJ2-2; V: TRBV27; D: .; size: .; DNA: TGTGCCAGCAGTTTATTAGCACAGGTCAACACCGGGGAGCTGTTTTTT; CDR3: CASSLLAQVNTGELFF
J: TRBJ2-3; V: TRBV12-5; D: .; size: few; DNA: TGTGCTAGTGGGGTGGGGGGAGACACAGATACGCAGTATTTT; CDR3: CASGVGGDTDTQYF
J: TRBJ1-2; V: TRBV25-1; D: TRBD1; size: .; DNA: TGTGCCAGCAGTCCACGGGACAGAGGGTCAGGCTATGGCTACACCTTC; CDR3: CASSPRDRGSGYGYTF
J: TRBJ2-5; V: TRBV6-4; D: TRBD2; size: .; DNA: TGTGCCAGCAGAGCAACGGGACTAGCGGGCGCCCAAGAGACCCAGTACTTC; CDR3: CASRATGLAGAQETQYF
J: TRBJ2-3; V: TRBV5-1; D: TRBD2; size: .; DNA: TGCGCCAGCAGCTTAGCGGGGGGCCAGGATACGCAGTATTTT; CDR3: CASSLAGGQDTQYF
J: TRBJ2-7; V: TRBV28; D: .; size: .; DNA: TGTGCCAGCAGATCCCTCTACGAGCAGTACTTC; CDR3: CASRSLYEQYF
J: TRBJ1-1; V: TRBV28; D: .; size: .; DNA: TGTGCCAGCGGTCAGGGACTAGGGTTGAGTGAAGCTTTCTTT; CDR3: CASGQGLGLSEAFF
J: TRBJ2-1; V: TRBV4-3; D: TRBD1; size: .; DNA: TGCGCCAGCAGCCACCGAATGACAGGGGACGACAATGAGCAGTTCTTC; CDR3: CASSHRMTGDDNEQFF
J: TRBJ2-3; V: TRBV14; D: .; size: few; DNA: TGTGCCAGCAGCCAAGAATTTGCGTCCGGGGGTCAAACAGATACGCAGTATTTT; CDR3: CASSQEFASGGQTDTQYF
J: TRBJ2-7; V: TRBV6-5; D: TRBD2; size: .; DNA: TGTGCCAGCAGTTATCTTAGTACTAGCGACTCCTACGAGCAGTACTTC; CDR3: CASSYLSTSDSYEQYF
J: TRBJ1-1; V: TRBV30; D: .; size: .; DNA: TGTGCCTGGGGGCATGTGGTCACTGAAGCTTTCTTT; CDR3: CAWGHVVTEAFF
J: TRBJ2-1; V: TRBV5-4; D: TRBD2; size: .; DNA: TGTGCCAGCAGCTTCAAGCGGGAGGTCCACAATGAGCAGTTCTTC; CDR3: CASSFKREVHNEQFF
J: TRBJ2-2; V: TRBV27; D: TRBD2; size: .; DNA: TGTGCCAGCAGTTTTCTAGCGGGAGACACCGGGGAGCTGTTTTTT; CDR3: CASSFLAGDTGELFF
J: TRBJ2-3; V: TRBV5-8; D: TRBD2; size: once; DNA: TGTGCCAGCAGCGCCTTGACTAGCGGGAGGGCCGAGATTCTCACAGATACGCAGTATTTT; CDR3: CASSALTSGRAEILTDTQYF
J: TRBJ2-5; V: TRBV6-1; D: TRBD1; size: .; DNA: TGTGCCAGCAGTGGGGGACAGGGGAGGTCAGAGACCCAGTACTTC; CDR3: CASSGGQGRSETQYF
J: TRBJ1-4; V: TRBV6-1; D: .; size: .; DNA: TGTGCCAGCAGGAGGGACATTGAAAAACTGTTTTTT; CDR3: CASRRDIEKLFF